This TCR beta chain is drawn from a study of immune cell composition in non-small cell lung cancer. Sequenced by immunoSEQ multiplex PCR; TCRdb stores in-frame clones only, minus some. In the table there are 11,000 to 15,000 clones, around 85% of which are singletons. As concerns this clone: Its specificity is not known.

Whole-study findings and limits: Tumour TCR-beta clonality was not significantly tied to smoking pack-years.

In germline, CDR1 is LNHDA, CDR2 SQIVND (reference sequence). With V trimmed by 6 bases and J by 4 bases, 6 bases remained unmatched. The CDR3 consists of 15 residues. The J gene is TRBJ2-7, the V gene TRBV19; TRBD2 agrees at 13 bases. The receptor was isolated from a human donor with non-small cell lung cancer. Material: lung tumor tissue. CDR3 protein: CASSRGLAGTYEQYF. CDR3 nucleotides: TGTGCCAGTAGCCGGGGACTAGCGGGAACTTACGAGCAGTACTTC.